What follows are 14 T cell receptor beta chains derived from one specimen sequenced in a study of T cell responses to AZD1222 COVID-19 vaccine. Assay used: immunoSEQ multiplex PCR; TCRdb lists only in-frame clones, some missing. The table includes 200,000 or so clones, approximately 93% detected once. This specimen was peripheral blood, taken 28 days after the second AZD1222 dose. The receptors come from an adult who received the AZD1222 COVID-19 vaccine.

This chain connects TRBV24-1 to TRBJ1-4, with TRBD1 matching over 9 bases. Germline trimming cut 4 bases from V and 8 bases from J; bases unmatched to any gene: 16. The CDR3 loop spans 18 amino acids. Germline CDR1 reads KGHDR; CDR2 reads SFDVKD. This CDR3 reads CATSDRRQGVFGKEKLFF. In DNA form, the CDR3 reads TGTGCCACCAGTGACCGTCGACAGGGGGTTTTCGGAAAAGAAAAACTGTTTTTT.

CDR3 DNA sequence: TGTGCCAGCAGGGACACAGATACGCAGTATTTT. Protein sequence: CASRDTDTQYF. V gene TRBV7-9 combines with J gene TRBJ2-3; no reliable D call. Germline CDR1 SEHNR, CDR2 FQNEAQ (reference sequence). Trimming took off 6 bases at V and 2 bases at J, with 3 bases between the two ends. This CDR3 is 11 amino acids long.

The V call is TRBV19, the J call TRBJ1-4, with D tentatively TRBD1 (6 bases). V shed 9 bases and J shed 7 bases, with 18 bases lying between them. Per germline, CDR1 LNHDA and CDR2 SQIVND (reference sequence). This CDR3 contains 14 residues. In nucleotides, the CDR3 is TGTGCCAGCCACAGGGCGGGGGCTGGTGAAAAACTGTTTTTT. Translated: CASHRAGAGEKLFF. Full variable domain (remainder filled in from reference TRBV19 and TRBJ1-4): DGGITQSPKYLFRKEGQNVTLSCEQNLNHDAMYWYRQDPGQGLRLIYYSQIVNDFQKGDIAEGYSVSREKKESFPLTVTSAQKNPTAFYLCASHRAGAGEKLFFGSGTQLSVL.

The chain joins TRBV19 to TRBJ2-7; D unresolved. Germline V lookup: CDR1 LNHDA, CDR2 SQIVND (reference sequence). V lost 8 bases to trimming and J lost 1 base, with 6 bases between them. The CDR3 is made up of 11 amino acids. CDR3 sequence (DNA): TGTGCCAGTGGGCAGTCCTACGAGCAGTACTTC. It encodes CASGQSYEQYF.

The chain joins TRBV7-3 to TRBJ1-1; TRBD1 aligns across 7 bases. Germline V lookup: CDR1 SGHTA, CDR2 FQGTGA. Unmatched junction bases numbered 0, after V lost 1 base and J lost 1 base. This CDR3 has 14 residues. CDR3 DNA sequence: TGTGCCAGCAGCTTAAGGGACAGGAACACTGAAGCTTTCTTT. Translated, it gives CASSLRDRNTEAFF.

The genes are TRBV6-5 and TRBJ1-4; 8 nucleotides line up with TRBD1. There are 14 residues in the CDR3. Germline trimming cut 5 bases from V and 6 bases from J; bases unmatched to any gene: 5. CDR1 and CDR2 (germline): MNHEY, SVGAGI. DNA of the CDR3: TGTGCCAGCAGTCCCCAGGGGGCTTATGAAAAACTGTTTTTT. Translating it yields CASSPQGAYEKLFF.

This chain connects TRBV6-5 to TRBJ2-7; TRBD1 matches 7 bases. J gave up 2 bases and V 2 bases, and 0 bases lay outside the gene matches. This CDR3 spans 13 amino acids. The V gene's germline CDR1 is MNHEY and CDR2 SVGAGI. CDR3 sequence: CASSYDRAYEQYF. CDR3 nucleotide sequence: TGTGCCAGCAGTTACGACAGGGCCTACGAGCAGTACTTC.

This chain connects TRBV27 to TRBJ1-5; D unclear. This CDR3 has 13 amino acids. Per the germline V gene, CDR1 is MNHEY and CDR2 is SMNVEV (reference sequence). V lost 5 bases to trimming and J lost 7 bases, with 12 bases between them. The CDR3 bases are TGTGCCAGCAGTGGCCTGGGTAGACAGCCCCAGCATTTT. Translating it yields CASSGLGRQPQHF.

This clone has more than one count but fewer than ten. This chain joins TRBV7-2 and TRBJ2-2; TRBD1 matches 8 bases. The CDR3 runs 12 residues. Per germline, CDR1 SGHTA and CDR2 FQGNSA. Trimming took 5 bases from V and 13 from J; bases not matched to a gene: 6. The CDR3 region is CASSATGGRLFF. Here the CDR3 DNA reads TGTGCCAGCAGCGCCACAGGGGGGCGGCTGTTTTTT.

This sequence joins TRBV5-1 and TRBJ2-1; the match to TRBD2 covers 9 bases. Germline CDR1 is SGHRS and CDR2 is YFSETQ. V dropped 4 bases and J dropped 7; count of bases not matched to a gene: 9. CDR3 length equals 15 residues. The CDR3 here is CASSPGTSFINEQFF. CDR3 nucleotide sequence: TGCGCCAGCAGCCCCGGGACTAGCTTTATAAATGAGCAGTTCTTC.

Written as DNA, the CDR3 is TGTGCCAGCAGCCCAGGGGGCGATGAGCAGTTCTTC. This sequence encodes CASSPGGDEQFF. The chain joins TRBV6-5 to TRBJ2-1; 8 nucleotides match TRBD1. Trimming at V came to 6 bases and at J to 8 bases, leaving 3 bases not matched to a gene. Germline V gene data show CDR1 as MNHEY and CDR2 as SVGAGI. CDR3 length: 12 residues.

The chain links TRBV12-3 or TRBV12-4 to TRBJ1-5; D uncertain. V dropped 2 bases and J dropped 4 bases, with 6 bases sitting between them. The CDR3 consists of 13 residues. In DNA, the CDR3 is TGTGCCAGCAGTTTAAACGGGAATCAGCCCCAGCATTTT. It encodes CASSLNGNQPQHF.

Regarding this clone: Other nucleotide sequences in the sample specify the same CDR3. CDR3 DNA: TGTGCCAGCAGTTACAACAGTAATCAGCCCCAGCATTTT. This sequence encodes CASSYNSNQPQHF. This chain links TRBV6-5 with TRBJ1-5; no clear D gene. Per germline, CDR1 MNHEY and CDR2 SVGAGI. Between the trimmed V and J ends, which lost 2 bases and 4 bases, there was a span of 6 bases. There are 13 residues in the CDR3.

This chain joins TRBV9 and TRBJ1-2, with no clear D. The CDR3 totals 13 residues. Germline V gene lookup returns CDR1 SGDLS and CDR2 YYNGEE. The ends were cut back, 4 bases at V and 7 bases at J, with 14 bases in the middle. The CDR3 is CASSPVSRGGYTF. The CDR3, as DNA: TGTGCCAGCAGCCCAGTCAGTAGAGGTGGCTACACCTTC.